The TCR beta chain described here comes from a study of T-cell reconstitution after alpha-beta-depleted transplantation in children. In its sample, this clonotype was seen a few times. Unique molecular identifiers were incorporated during preparation of the TCRbeta library. In TCRdb, the PCR reads were re-called with MiXCR into one record per CDR3 protein. Of some 340,000 distinct CDR3 sequences listed, under 13% are singletons. The CDR3 has 15 amino acids. V lost 1 base, J lost 6 bases, and 13 bases lay in between. CDR1 is MGHRA and CDR2 is YSYEKL in the germline V gene. The source is a human donor who donated a stem cell graft to a child with acute lymphoblastic leukemia. V gene TRBV4-1 combines with J gene TRBJ1-3, with D unclear. The material was PBMCs from the stem cell graft donor, obtained from the stem cell graft. DNA of the CDR3: TGCGCCAGCAGCCAAGCCCCGTCCCTCGAAAACACCATATATTTT. It translates to CASSQAPSLENTIYF.